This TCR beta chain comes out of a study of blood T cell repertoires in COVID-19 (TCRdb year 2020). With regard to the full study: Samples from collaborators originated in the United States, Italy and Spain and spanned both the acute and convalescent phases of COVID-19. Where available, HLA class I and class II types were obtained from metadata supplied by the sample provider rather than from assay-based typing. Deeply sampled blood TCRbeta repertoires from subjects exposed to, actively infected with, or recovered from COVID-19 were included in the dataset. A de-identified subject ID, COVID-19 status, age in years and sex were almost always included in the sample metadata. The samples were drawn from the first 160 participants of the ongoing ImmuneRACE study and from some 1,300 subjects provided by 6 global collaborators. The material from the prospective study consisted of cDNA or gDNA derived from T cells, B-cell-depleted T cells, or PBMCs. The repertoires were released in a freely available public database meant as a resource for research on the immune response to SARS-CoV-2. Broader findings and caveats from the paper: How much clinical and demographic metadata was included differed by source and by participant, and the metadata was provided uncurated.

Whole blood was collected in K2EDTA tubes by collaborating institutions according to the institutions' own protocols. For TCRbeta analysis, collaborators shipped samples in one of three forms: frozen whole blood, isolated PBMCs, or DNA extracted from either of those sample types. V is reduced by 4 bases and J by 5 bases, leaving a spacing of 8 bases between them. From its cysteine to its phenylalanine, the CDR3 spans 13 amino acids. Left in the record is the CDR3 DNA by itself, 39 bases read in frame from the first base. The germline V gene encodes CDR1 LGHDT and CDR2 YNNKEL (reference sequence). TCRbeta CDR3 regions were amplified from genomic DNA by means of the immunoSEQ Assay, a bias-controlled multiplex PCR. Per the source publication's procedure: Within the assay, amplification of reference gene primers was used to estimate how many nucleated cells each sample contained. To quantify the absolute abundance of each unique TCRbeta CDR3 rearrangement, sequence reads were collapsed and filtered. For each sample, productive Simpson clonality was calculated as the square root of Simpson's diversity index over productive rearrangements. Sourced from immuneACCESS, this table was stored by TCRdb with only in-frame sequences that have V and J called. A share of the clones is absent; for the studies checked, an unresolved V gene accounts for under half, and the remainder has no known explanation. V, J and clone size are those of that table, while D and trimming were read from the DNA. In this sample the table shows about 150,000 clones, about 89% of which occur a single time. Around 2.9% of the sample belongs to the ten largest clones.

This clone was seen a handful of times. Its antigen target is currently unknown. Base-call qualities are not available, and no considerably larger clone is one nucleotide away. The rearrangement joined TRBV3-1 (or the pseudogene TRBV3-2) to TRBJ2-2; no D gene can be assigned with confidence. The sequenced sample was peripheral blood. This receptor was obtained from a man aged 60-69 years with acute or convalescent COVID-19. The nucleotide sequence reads TGTGCCAGCAGCCTCCTTACTACCGGGGAGCTGTTTTTT. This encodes CASSLLTTGELFF.